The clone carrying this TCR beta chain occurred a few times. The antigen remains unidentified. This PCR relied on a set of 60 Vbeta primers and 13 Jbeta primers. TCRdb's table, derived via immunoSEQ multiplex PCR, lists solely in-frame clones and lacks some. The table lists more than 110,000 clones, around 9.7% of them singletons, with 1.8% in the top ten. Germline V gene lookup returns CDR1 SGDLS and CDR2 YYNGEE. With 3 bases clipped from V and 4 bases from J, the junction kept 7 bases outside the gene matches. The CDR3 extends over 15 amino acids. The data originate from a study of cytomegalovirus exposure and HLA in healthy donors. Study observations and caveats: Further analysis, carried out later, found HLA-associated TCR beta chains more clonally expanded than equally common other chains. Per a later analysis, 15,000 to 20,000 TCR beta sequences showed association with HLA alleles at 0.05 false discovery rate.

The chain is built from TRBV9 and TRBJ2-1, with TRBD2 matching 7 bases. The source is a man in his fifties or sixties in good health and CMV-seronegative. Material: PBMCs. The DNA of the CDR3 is TGTGCCAGCAGCGACACTAGCGCCGTGTACAATGAGCAGTTCTTC. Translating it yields CASSDTSAVYNEQFF.